What follows are 3 T cell receptor beta chains derived from one specimen sequenced in a study of regulatory T cells in long-lasting Graves disease. Arm-PCR of CDR3 regions with iRepertoire HTBI primers generated TCR beta libraries. MiXCR was run by TCRdb on the multiplex PCR reads, yielding one entry per CDR3 protein. The sample yields 300,000 to 350,000 distinct CDR3 sequences, around 19% seen once. Specified time point: persistent/refractory GD, antithyroid drugs over 5 years with positive TRAb. PBMC-extracted RNA yielded the TCR library. The sequencing here drew on peripheral blood mononuclear cells (PBMCs), taken when the disease was refractory, from a patient treated with antithyroid drugs. These receptor sequences come from a female donor with Graves disease.

This clonotype was observed many times. This chain joins TRBV20-1 and TRBJ1-1; no firm D call. CDR1 is DFQATT and CDR2 is SNEGSKA in the germline V gene (reference sequence). Deletions cut 1 base from V and 1 base from J, with 10 bases between. The length of the CDR3 is 14 residues. CDR3 amino acids: CSARAIDKNTEAFF. The CDR3 nucleotides read TGCAGTGCTAGAGCCATTGACAAGAACACTGAAGCTTTCTTT.

Many counts were recorded for this clonotype. The J gene is TRBJ1-4, the V gene TRBV2, with D possibly being TRBD1 (5 bases). The CDR3 covers 16 residues. Germline V CDR1 and CDR2: SNHLY, FYNNEI. Trimming pared 6 bases from V and 6 bases from J, leaving 20 bases between. The CDR3, as DNA: TGTGCCAGCAGCCTAGTAGCCGGGACTGCATATGAAAAACTGTTTTTT. Protein product: CASSLVAGTAYEKLFF.

The J gene is TRBJ2-3, the V gene TRBV12-3 or TRBV12-4; possible D gene TRBD2, 6 bases. Trimming left V 4 bases short and J 1 base short, with 21 bases between. The CDR3 spans 18 residues. The CDR3 loop reads CASSSPGLSVWGTDTQYF. CDR3 nucleotides: TGTGCCAGCAGTTCCCCGGGACTTTCGGTATGGGGCACAGATACGCAGTATTTT.